Below, 6 T cell receptor beta chains from the same sample are listed, as sequenced in a study of cytomegalovirus exposure and HLA in healthy donors. The study ran its PCR with 60 Vbeta and 13 Jbeta primers. The method was immunoSEQ multiplex PCR; TCRdb's version includes in-frame clones alone and lacks a portion of them. The sample records fewer than 200,000 clones, around 79% being singletons. Sequenced: PBMCs. These TCRs come from a male donor in good health and CMV-seropositive.

The chain recombines TRBV7-9 with TRBJ1-3; no reliable D call. Germline values: CDR1 SEHNR, CDR2 FQNEAQ (reference sequence). The CDR3 loop spans 14 amino acids. Trimming stripped 5 bases from V and 0 bases from J, with 8 bases between. CDR3 region: CASSPTLSGNTIYF. In DNA form, the CDR3 reads TGTGCCAGCAGCCCTACGCTCTCTGGAAACACCATATATTTT.

V gene TRBV10-3 combines with J gene TRBJ2-5; 11 bases map to TRBD2. This CDR3 spans 14 amino acids. Germline assignment: CDR1 ENHRY and CDR2 SYGVKD. Germline trimming cut 10 bases from V and 5 bases from J; bases unmatched to any gene: 9. CDR3 loop: CASALAGGEETQYF. The CDR3 DNA follows: TGTGCCAGCGCTCTAGCGGGGGGAGAGGAGACCCAGTACTTC.

This clone occurred once. The rearrangement joins TRBV12-2 to TRBJ1-1; TRBD1, the D gene given by the table, was not confirmed from the DNA. TRBV12-2 is deemed a pseudogene. CDR3 length: 16 residues. The CDR3 coding sequence is TGTGCAAGTCGGCCCGACAGGGGGCGAATGAGCACTGAAGCTTTCTTT. It translates to CASRPDRGRMSTEAFF.

The DNA for the CDR3 is TGCGCCAGCAGCCCCTCCACAGGGGGTAAAAACATTCAGTACTTC. This codes for CASSPSTGGKNIQYF. The chain employs TRBV5-1 and TRBJ2-4; 8 bases line up with TRBD1. CDR1 is SGHRS and CDR2 is YFSETQ in the germline V gene. V gave up 4 bases and J gave up 4 bases; unmatched junction bases: 7. The CDR3 length is 15 residues.

In this sample, this clone turned up a few times. V gene TRBV9 combines with J gene TRBJ2-5; 11 bases are shared with TRBD2. This CDR3 has 15 amino acids. Germline loops: CDR1 SGDLS, CDR2 YYNGEE. Trimming took 3 bases from V and 4 from J; bases not matched to a gene: 5. This CDR3 reads CASSGALAGGETQYF. For the CDR3, the DNA is TGTGCCAGCAGCGGAGCTCTAGCGGGGGGAGAGACCCAGTACTTC.

The chain joins TRBV5-6 to TRBJ2-7; D unresolved. From germline, CDR1 is SGHDT and CDR2 YYEEEE. The CDR3 totals 11 residues. V dropped 3 bases and J dropped 3 bases, with 4 bases sitting between them. The CDR3 nucleotides are TGTGCCAGCAGCTCCAGCTACGAGCAGTACTTC. Translating it yields CASSSSYEQYF.